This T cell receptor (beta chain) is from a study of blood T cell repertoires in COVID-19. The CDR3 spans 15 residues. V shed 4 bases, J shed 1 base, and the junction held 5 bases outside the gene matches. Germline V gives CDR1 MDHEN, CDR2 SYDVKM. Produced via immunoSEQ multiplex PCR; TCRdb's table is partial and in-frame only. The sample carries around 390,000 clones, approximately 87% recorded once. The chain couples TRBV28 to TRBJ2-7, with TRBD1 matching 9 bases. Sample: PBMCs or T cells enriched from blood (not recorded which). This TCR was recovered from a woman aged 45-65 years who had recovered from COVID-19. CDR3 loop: CASSSQGTGSYEQYF. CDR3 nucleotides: TGTGCCAGCAGTTCCCAGGGGACAGGGTCCTACGAGCAGTACTTC.